The subject of this entry is one T cell receptor (beta chain). This specimen comes from a study of blood T cell repertoires in COVID-19. Clones were sequenced by immunoSEQ multiplex PCR, and TCRdb holds only the in-frame ones, with some missing. The table has fewer than 300,000 clones, approximately 85% seen once. Categorization into cohorts depended on clinical history that participants reported. Trimming took 0 bases from V and 0 from J, leaving 11 bases between them. Germline V gives CDR1 LGHDT, CDR2 YNNKEL (reference sequence). The CDR3 loop spans 16 amino acids. This clonotype was sampled from a woman aged 25 to 39 who had recovered from COVID-19. The specimen was PBMCs or T cells enriched from blood (not recorded which). The rearrangement joins TRBV3-1 (or the pseudogene TRBV3-2) to TRBJ2-5; D not certain. CDR3 sequence reads: CASSQEQVAYQETQYF. CDR3 bases: TGTGCCAGCAGCCAAGAGCAGGTCGCGTACCAAGAGACCCAGTACTTC.